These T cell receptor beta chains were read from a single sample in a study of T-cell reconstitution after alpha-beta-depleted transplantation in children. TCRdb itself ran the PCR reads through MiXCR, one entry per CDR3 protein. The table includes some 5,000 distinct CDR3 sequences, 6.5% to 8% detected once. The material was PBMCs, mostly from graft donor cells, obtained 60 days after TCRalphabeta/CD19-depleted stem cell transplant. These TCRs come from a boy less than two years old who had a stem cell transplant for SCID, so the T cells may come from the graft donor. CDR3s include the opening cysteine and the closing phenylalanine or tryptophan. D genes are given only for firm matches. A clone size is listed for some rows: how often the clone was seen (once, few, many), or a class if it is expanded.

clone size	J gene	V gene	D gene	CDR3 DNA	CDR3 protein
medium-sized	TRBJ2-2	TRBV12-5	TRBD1	TGTGCTAGTGGTTTGGCCACCCTTAGGGGGCCAGGGAGCACCGGGGAGCTGTTTTTT	CASGLATLRGPGSTGELFF
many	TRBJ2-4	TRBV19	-	TGTGCCAGTAGTGCTGGAAGGAAGGCCAAAAACATTCAGTACTTC	CASSAGRKAKNIQYF
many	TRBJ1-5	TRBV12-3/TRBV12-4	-	TGTGCCAGCAGTTTTAGGTTGAAGGGAAGGGGGAATCAGCCCCAGCATTTT	CASSFRLKGRGNQPQHF
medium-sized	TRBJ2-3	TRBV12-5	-	TGTGCTAGTGGTGTTTATACGCAGTATTTT	CASGVYTQYF
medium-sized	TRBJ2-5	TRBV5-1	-	TGCGCCAGCAGCAGGGACACCCAGGGAGAGACCCAGTACTTC	CASSRDTQGETQYF
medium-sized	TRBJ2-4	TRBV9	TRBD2	TGTGCCAGCAGCCCCGGCGGGGGGGGCCCCAAAAACATTCAGTACTTC	CASSPGGGGPKNIQYF
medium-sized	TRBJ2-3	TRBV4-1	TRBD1	TGCGCCAGCAGCCACCGGGACAGGACCGAGGATACGCAGTATTTT	CASSHRDRTEDTQYF
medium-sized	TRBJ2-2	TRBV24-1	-	TGTGCCACCAGTGGCAGGGGAACCGGGGAGCTGTTTTTT	CATSGRGTGELFF
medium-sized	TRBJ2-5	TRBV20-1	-	TGCAGTGCTAGAAGGCGAAAAGGGGGAGAGACCCAGTACTTC	CSARRRKGGETQYF
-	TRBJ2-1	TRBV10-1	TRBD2	TGCGCCAGCAGTGATGGAGCGGGGGGTCCGAATGAGCAGTTCTTC	CASSDGAGGPNEQFF
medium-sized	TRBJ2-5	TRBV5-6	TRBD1	TGTGCCAGCAGCTTGGGGCCTGGACAGGGTATGGAGACCCAGTACTTC	CASSLGPGQGMETQYF
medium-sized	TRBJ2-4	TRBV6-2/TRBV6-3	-	TGTGCCAGCAGTCAGACGGGATATAAAGCCAAAAACATTCAGTACTTC	CASSQTGYKAKNIQYF
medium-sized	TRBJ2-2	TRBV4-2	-	TGTGCCAGCAGCCCGGGTCTTTACACCGGGGAGCTGTTTTTT	CASSPGLYTGELFF
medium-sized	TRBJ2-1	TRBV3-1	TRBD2	TGTGCCAGCAGCCACGAGGGCCAGCGGGAATCCTACAATGAGCAGTTCTTC	CASSHEGQRESYNEQFF
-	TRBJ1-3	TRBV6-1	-	TGTGCCAGCAGTGAACAGTATTACGGAAAGACCATATATTTT	CASSEQYYGKTIYF
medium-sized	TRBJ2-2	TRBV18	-	TGTGCCAGCTCCCCTCGGCAGGGCCACACCGGGGAGCTGTTTTTT	CASSPRQGHTGELFF
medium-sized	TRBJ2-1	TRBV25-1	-	TGTGCCAGCAGTGGGCCCAGGGGAGGGGAAAACAATGAGCAGTTCTTC	CASSGPRGGENNEQFF
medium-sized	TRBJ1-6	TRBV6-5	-	TGTGCCAGCAGTTACGGTTGGGCCTCACCCCTCCACTTT	CASSYGWASPLHF
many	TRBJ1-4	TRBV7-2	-	TGTGCCAGCAGTCAAAGGGGAAGGAAGGAAAAACTGTTTTTT	CASSQRGRKEKLFF
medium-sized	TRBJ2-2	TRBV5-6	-	TGTGCCAGCAGCTTGGGCAGCAACACCGGGGAGCTGTTTTTT	CASSLGSNTGELFF
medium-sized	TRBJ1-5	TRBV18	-	TGTGCCAGCTCACGGGGGGCCCGTCAGCCCCAGCATTTT	CASSRGARQPQHF
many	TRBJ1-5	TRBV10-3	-	TGTGCCATCAGTTACCAGGGAAGTCAGCCCCAGCATTTT	CAISYQGSQPQHF
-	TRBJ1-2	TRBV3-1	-	TGTGCCTCCACCCGCCCTACCGGGGGTGGCTACACCTTC	CASTRPTGGGYTF
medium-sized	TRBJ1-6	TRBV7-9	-	TGTGCCAGCAGCTCAATACCGATAAGCCAGGCCCTCCACTTT	CASSSIPISQALHF
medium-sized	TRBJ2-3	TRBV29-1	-	TGCAGCGTTGAAGACGACACAGATACGCAGTATTTT	CSVEDDTDTQYF
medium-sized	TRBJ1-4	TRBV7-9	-	TGTGCCAGCAGCTTACTTATGACTAATGAAAAACTGTTTTTT	CASSLLMTNEKLFF
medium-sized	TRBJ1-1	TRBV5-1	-	TGCGCCAGCAGCCCTAGGGACTGGAACACTGAAGCTTTCTTT	CASSPRDWNTEAFF
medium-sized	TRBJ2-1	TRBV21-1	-	TGTGCCAGCAGCAACGAGTGGGTTGAGTTCTTC	CASSNEWVEFF
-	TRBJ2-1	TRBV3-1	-	TGTGCCTCCTCCAAGGAGGTCCCTTGGGAATCCTACAATGAGCAGTTCTTC	CASSKEVPWESYNEQFF
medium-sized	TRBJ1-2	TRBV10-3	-	TGTGCCATCAGTGAGTCGAAGGGGCTTAGGTATGGCTACACCTTC	CAISESKGLRYGYTF
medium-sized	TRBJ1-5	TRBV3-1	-	TGTGCCAGCAGCCAAGGTGAGAATAGCAATCAGCCCCAGCATTTT	CASSQGENSNQPQHF
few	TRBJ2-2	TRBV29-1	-	TGCAGCGTTCGCAGGGAAACCGGGGAGCTGTTTTTT	CSVRRETGELFF
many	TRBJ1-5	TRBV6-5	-	TGTGCCAGCAGTTACTCCGCGGACACCCATCAGCCCCAGCATTTT	CASSYSADTHQPQHF
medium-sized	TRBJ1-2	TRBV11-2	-	TGTGCCAGCAGCGCCAGGGTATCAGGTGGCTACACCTTC	CASSARVSGGYTF
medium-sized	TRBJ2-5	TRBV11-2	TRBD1	TGTGCCAGCAGCTCCCGGACAGGTATGGGTCAAGAGACCCAGTACTTC	CASSSRTGMGQETQYF
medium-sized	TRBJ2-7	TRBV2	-	TGTGCCAGCAAGACCATCTCCTACGAGCAGTACTTC	CASKTISYEQYF
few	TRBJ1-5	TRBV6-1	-	TGTGCCAGCAGCGTATTAAGGGGGAGCAATCAGCCCCAGCATTTT	CASSVLRGSNQPQHF
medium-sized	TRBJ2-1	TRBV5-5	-	TGTGCCAGCAGCTTATGGGGGTTTTCCCTCAATGAGCAGTTCTTC	CASSLWGFSLNEQFF
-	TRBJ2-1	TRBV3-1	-	TGTGCCACCAGCAACGAGGGCCCGCGGAAACCCTACAATGAGCAGTTCTTC	CATSNEGPRKPYNEQFF
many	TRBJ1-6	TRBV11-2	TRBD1	TGTGCCAGCAGCTTAGGGACAGGGTGGAATTCACCCCTCCACTTT	CASSLGTGWNSPLHF
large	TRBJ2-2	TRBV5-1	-	TGCGCCAGCCAAAGGTCCAGATTGACCGGGGAGCTGTTTTTT	CASQRSRLTGELFF
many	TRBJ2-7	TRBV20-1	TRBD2	TGCAGTGCTAGGGACGGCGGGGGGACCTACGAGCAGTACTTC	CSARDGGGTYEQYF
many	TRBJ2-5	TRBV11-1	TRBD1	TGTGCCAGCAGCTCCCAGGGGGCCAGGGAGACCCAGTACTTC	CASSSQGARETQYF